A selection of T cell receptor beta chains follows, all from one sample in a study of CD8 T cells in ankylosing spondylitis. TCRdb independently ran MiXCR on the 5' RACE reads; one entry per CDR3 protein. The sample has about 270,000 distinct CDR3 sequences, about 30% seen once. Sample: blood, either unsorted or a sorted T cell fraction (not recorded which). All receptors come from a male donor with ankylosing spondylitis or in good health (not recorded which). The conserved cysteine and the conserved F or W are not part of the CDR3 here.

CDR3aa: SALGGGSDTQY
j_gene: TRBJ2-3
v_gene: TRBV20-1

CDR3aa: ASSEGTGSVAYEQY
j_gene: TRBJ2-7
v_gene: TRBV25-1

CDR3aa: SARSGTGFGNQPQH
j_gene: TRBJ1-5
v_gene: TRBV20-1

CDR3aa: ASSPPSGSGGNYGYT
j_gene: TRBJ1-2
v_gene: TRBV18

CDR3aa: ASSVEARSGDTQY
j_gene: TRBJ2-3
v_gene: TRBV9

CDR3aa: ASSPTTGNFYNEQF
j_gene: TRBJ2-1
v_gene: TRBV7-9

CDR3aa: AISEAGTGAQETQY
j_gene: TRBJ2-5
v_gene: TRBV10-3

CDR3aa: ASRDTGRSNYGYT
j_gene: TRBJ1-2
v_gene: TRBV25-1

CDR3aa: ASSVEGRVYEQY
j_gene: TRBJ2-7
v_gene: TRBV9

CDR3aa: ASSQGGGTGEQF
j_gene: TRBJ2-1
v_gene: TRBV3-1

CDR3aa: ASNPSGSTDTQY
j_gene: TRBJ2-3
v_gene: TRBV12-3/TRBV12-4

CDR3aa: ASSLDDNYGYT
j_gene: TRBJ1-2
v_gene: TRBV12-3/TRBV12-4

CDR3aa: ASSQEGGGEKLF
j_gene: TRBJ1-4
v_gene: TRBV4-1

CDR3aa: ASSPISSGEGHEQY
j_gene: TRBJ2-7
v_gene: TRBV3-1

CDR3aa: SARYRGPSTEAF
j_gene: TRBJ1-1
v_gene: TRBV20-1

CDR3aa: AISESDGDGGEQY
j_gene: TRBJ2-7
v_gene: TRBV10-3

CDR3aa: ASSLYGGALSGELF
j_gene: TRBJ2-2
v_gene: TRBV6-1

CDR3aa: AISSGGGEQF
j_gene: TRBJ2-1
v_gene: TRBV10-3

CDR3aa: SAPGLADSDTQY
j_gene: TRBJ2-3
v_gene: TRBV20-1

CDR3aa: ASSPQTSGNQETQY
j_gene: TRBJ2-5
v_gene: TRBV5-1

CDR3aa: SLWIAPETQY
j_gene: TRBJ2-5
v_gene: TRBV20-1

CDR3aa: SARQEYQETQY
j_gene: TRBJ2-5
v_gene: TRBV20-1

CDR3aa: SVDSGDTEAF
j_gene: TRBJ1-1
v_gene: TRBV29-1

CDR3aa: AISDKVSNTEAF
j_gene: TRBJ1-1
v_gene: TRBV10-3

CDR3aa: ATSRSRQGQTYQY
j_gene: TRBJ2-7
v_gene: TRBV15

CDR3aa: ASSLGPHQPQH
j_gene: TRBJ1-5
v_gene: TRBV27

CDR3aa: ASSQRDSYEQY
j_gene: TRBJ2-7
v_gene: TRBV5-1

CDR3aa: ASSRRQGRPSYEQY
j_gene: TRBJ2-7
v_gene: TRBV6-1

CDR3aa: ASSPRTHSYNEQF
j_gene: TRBJ2-1
v_gene: TRBV12-3/TRBV12-4

CDR3aa: SAREGRRGNEQY
j_gene: TRBJ2-7
v_gene: TRBV20-1

CDR3aa: ASSLSLRNLGRGHYEQY
j_gene: TRBJ2-7
v_gene: TRBV7-3

CDR3aa: SVEMIREQETQY
j_gene: TRBJ2-5
v_gene: TRBV29-1

CDR3aa: ASSPTGASGNTIY
j_gene: TRBJ1-3
v_gene: TRBV7-9

CDR3aa: AISGPGDTEKLF
j_gene: TRBJ1-4
v_gene: TRBV10-3

CDR3aa: ASSFGNTRTNTEAF
j_gene: TRBJ1-1
v_gene: TRBV5-1

CDR3aa: ASSESSGGYNEQF
j_gene: TRBJ2-1
v_gene: TRBV10-1

CDR3aa: ASMRTEQGNEQF
j_gene: TRBJ2-1
v_gene: TRBV7-6

CDR3aa: SGPQGTGEQF
j_gene: TRBJ2-1
v_gene: TRBV20-1

CDR3aa: ASSRSDGQGGADTQY
j_gene: TRBJ2-3
v_gene: TRBV4-1

CDR3aa: ASSRTVYSNQPQH
j_gene: TRBJ1-5
v_gene: TRBV6-1

CDR3aa: ASSLRMSGNTIY
j_gene: TRBJ1-3
v_gene: TRBV12-3/TRBV12-4

CDR3aa: ASSSPGLNPHEQY
j_gene: TRBJ2-7
v_gene: TRBV27

CDR3aa: ASSLDRGTTGELF
j_gene: TRBJ2-2
v_gene: TRBV5-1

CDR3aa: ASSLGGGLDSPLH
j_gene: TRBJ1-6
v_gene: TRBV7-2

CDR3aa: ASWPRGARSYNEQF
j_gene: TRBJ2-1
v_gene: TRBV5-1

CDR3aa: SVEPIAGGLNEQF
j_gene: TRBJ2-1
v_gene: TRBV29-1

CDR3aa: AISEGGYT
j_gene: TRBJ1-2
v_gene: TRBV10-3

CDR3aa: SAKLLAGSYEQY
j_gene: TRBJ2-7
v_gene: TRBV20-1

CDR3aa: ASSLSVGGGPQH
j_gene: TRBJ1-5
v_gene: TRBV7-2

CDR3aa: ASSQETGVWETQY
j_gene: TRBJ2-5
v_gene: TRBV3-1

CDR3aa: ASSPEAGYSNQPQH
j_gene: TRBJ1-5
v_gene: TRBV4-2

CDR3aa: ASSILAGINSGANVLT
j_gene: TRBJ2-6
v_gene: TRBV27